This paragraph covers one T cell receptor (beta chain) sequence. This clonotype was recorded many times. Its cognate antigen has yet to be identified. Per-nucleotide qualities are absent, and no much larger clonotype sits a single base away. This sample is drawn from a study of T cells in Graves' hyperthyroidism and ophthalmopathy (dated by TCRdb to the late 2010s). A note on the overall study: Peripheral blood samples were taken at the time of initial diagnosis, prior to any treatment. To identify distinguishing TCR V-J signatures, a discovery cohort of roughly 100 patients was used, comprising approximately 40 with Graves' ophthalmopathy and some 57 with stable Graves' hyperthyroidism. Prospective prediction of ophthalmopathy was tested in an independent validation cohort consisting of 18 to 20 hyperthyroidism patients and more than 15 patients who later progressed to ophthalmopathy. The 95 to 100 discovery patients were randomly split 7:3 into training and test sets. In addition, the study compared T-cell repertoires in thyroid tissue and in blood from five to seven Graves' hyperthyroidism patients. After blood sampling, hyperthyroidism patients were treated with methimazole at a starting dose of 30 mg daily, and ophthalmopathy patients were treated with high-dose intravenous methylprednisolone. The paper describes TCR Vbeta CDR3 sequencing of 135 peripheral blood samples, made up of about 40 ophthalmopathy patients, more than 70 hyperthyroidism patients and 17 progressor patients.

Ophthalmopathy patients had moderately to severely active disease, Clinical Activity Score of at least 3, NOSPECS grade of at least 4, and duration under 3 months. The study excluded patients with uncontrolled infections, other autoimmune diseases, pregnancy or lactation. Diagnoses were established on the basis of clinical symptoms, serum thyroxine and TRAb, thyroid ultrasound, and orbital computed tomography. PBMCs were isolated from 10 ml of fresh peripheral blood by Ficoll-Paque density gradient centrifugation. Total RNA was extracted using Trizol reagent, and RNA quality was assessed on an Agilent 2100 Bioanalyzer. The TCR beta CDR3 regions were amplified from RNA transcripts. The first round of RT-PCR for the TCR CDR3 was performed with the HTBI primer set and the Qiagen OneStep RT-PCR kit. Libraries were constructed in a second round of multiplex PCR, after which size selection and purification were performed. The libraries were sequenced on an Illumina HiSeq2000 using paired-end 100 bp reads. Under the source paper's analysis protocol: SOAPnuke was used to process the raw data, with reads discarded if the reads contained adapters or uncalled bases, had a mean Phred below 15, or lacked an exact constant-primer or identifier match. High-quality paired reads were merged with COPE v1.2.5, and unique nucleotide sequences were defined as clonotypes. MiTCR v1.1 was used to align the clonotypes against IMGT TRBV, TRBD and TRBJ reference segments. Only V-J combinations with frequency above 0.0001, covering 98% to 99.2% of repertoires, were analysed. The TCS score was defined as the ratio of F50 (clonal expansion) to E x V (chaos), calculated using BLOSUM62-based TCRdist between CDR3 peptides within each V-J. Welch's t-statistics and random forest reduced 514 V-J features to roughly 13, which were used in a naive Bayes classifier (R e1071). TCRdb reanalyzed the raw reads on its own, using fastp at Q25 for trimming and MiXCR for clone calling, and kept in-frame beta chains. Each entry merges the rows of one CDR3 protein and shows their most common DNA and genes. The V and J calls come from TCRdb's annotation, not from the publication. The sample records 330,000 or so distinct CDR3 sequences, around 18% of which are singletons. 15% to 17% of the sample rests with the top ten.

Trimming removed 5 bases from V and 1 base from J, leaving 12 bases between the germline ends. Taken from cysteine to phenylalanine, the CDR3 has 14 residues. Just the 42-base CDR3 DNA is kept, in frame starting at base 1. Overall study results and their limits: A model built on a 13 V-J signature distinguished ophthalmopathy from stable hyperthyroidism, reaching 87.88% sensitivity and about 81% specificity in cross-validation and 80%/75% in testing. In validation, progression to ophthalmopathy was predicted by the model with 65% to 71% sensitivity and around 75% specificity, a median of roughly six months before onset. Sample size was not statistically predetermined, and investigators were not blinded to group allocation. Most expanded thyroid clonotypes (frequency above 0.001) were also detected in blood, a finding suggesting that blood repertoires may reflect thyroid immune responses.

The sample taken for sequencing was blood. This chain joins TRBV12-3 or TRBV12-4 to TRBJ2-7, with TRBD2 perhaps the D gene, on 6 matching bases. This TCR derives from a woman aged 40 to 55 with Graves' ophthalmopathy. The CDR3 region has the sequence CASSLGTYSYEQYF. At the DNA level, the sequence is TGTGCCAGCAGTCTCGGGACTTATTCCTACGAGCAGTACTTC.